These T cell receptor beta chains were read from a single sample in a study of blood T cell repertoires in COVID-19. Some clones are missing from TCRdb's copy, which holds only in-frame ones; the method was immunoSEQ multiplex PCR. The sample gives around 200,000 clones, roughly 89% of which show up once; about 1% is in the top ten. The sample was peripheral blood. Receptors were obtained from a woman under 30 who had recovered from COVID-19. CDR3s include the opening cysteine and the closing phenylalanine or tryptophan. A D gene is named only where the DNA matches it firmly. Clone size is given for some rows only: seen once, a few or many times, or a class if the clone is expanded.

>-|TRBD2|TRBJ2-1|TRBV2|15
TGTGCCAGCAGTATCTCGGGAGGTCTATACAATGAGCAGTTCTTC
CASSISGGLYNEQFF
>once|TRBD1|TRBJ1-1|TRBV2|15
TGTGCCAGCAGTGTCTATGGGACAGATAACACTGAAGCTTTCTTT
CASSVYGTDNTEAFF
>once|TRBD1|TRBJ2-3|TRBV6-5|13
TGTGCCAGCAGCTACAGGGGAACAGATACGCAGTATTTT
CASSYRGTDTQYF
>-|TRBD2|TRBJ2-3|TRBV6-5|16
TGTGCCAGCAGTTACTGGGCCGGGGGGAAGACAGATACGCAGTATTTT
CASSYWAGGKTDTQYF
>-|TRBD1|TRBJ2-5|TRBV27|16
TGTGCCAGCAGTTTATCCGGGACAGGGTATCGGGAGACCCAGTACTTC
CASSLSGTGYRETQYF
>-|TRBD1|TRBJ1-4|TRBV19|14
TGTGCCAGTAGCCGACAGGGTGGCCATGAAAAACTGTTTTTT
CASSRQGGHEKLFF
>-|TRBD1|TRBJ1-2|TRBV29-1|13
TGCAGCGTTAGGGGACAGGGGGCTTTCGGCTACACCTTC
CSVRGQGAFGYTF
>few|-|TRBJ1-1|TRBV5-6|12
TGTGCCAGCAGCTTGGTGCAGGGAGAAGCTTTCTTT
CASSLVQGEAFF
>-|TRBD1|TRBJ1-4|TRBV6-6|14
TGTGCCAGCAGGGACAGGGCACCTAATGAAAAACTGTTTTTT
CASRDRAPNEKLFF
>-|-|TRBJ1-2|TRBV18|15
TGTGCCAGCTCACCTGGGGCAGGGATGGCCTATGGCTACACCTTC
CASSPGAGMAYGYTF
>-|-|TRBJ1-2|TRBV20-1|17
TGCAGTGCTAGTCCCGGGGGAGTCGGCTCGGTAGACTATGGCTACACCTTC
CSASPGGVGSVDYGYTF
>-|TRBD2|TRBJ2-1|TRBV7-2|15
TGTGCCAGCACCTTACTAGCGGGGACCTACAATGAGCAGTTCTTC
CASTLLAGTYNEQFF
>few|-|TRBJ1-2|TRBV5-6|13
TGTGCCAGCAGCCCGCTGGGGGCCACGGGCTACACCTTC
CASSPLGATGYTF
>-|-|TRBJ2-2|TRBV5-1|15
TGCGCCAGCAGCTTGCCGACAGCGAACACCGGGGAGCTGTTTTTT
CASSLPTANTGELFF
>once|TRBD2|TRBJ2-7|TRBV5-6|18
TGTGCCAGCAGCCCGGCGCCTAGCGGGGCCAGGAGCTCCTACGAGCAGTACTTC
CASSPAPSGARSSYEQYF
>-|TRBD1|TRBJ1-1|TRBV19|12
TGTGCCAGTAGTGTTACAGGGGGCGAAGCTTTCTTT
CASSVTGGEAFF
>-|-|TRBJ1-5|TRBV5-6|14
TGTGCCAGCAGCTTCCGACAGACTAATCAGCCCCAGCATTTT
CASSFRQTNQPQHF
>once|TRBD2|TRBJ2-1|TRBV6-2/TRBV6-3|17
TGTGCCAGCAGTTACGCCGGGACTAGAGGCTCCTACAATGAGCAGTTCTTC
CASSYAGTRGSYNEQFF
>-|-|TRBJ1-4|TRBV10-3|15
TGTGCCATCAGTGAGTCCCCAGGGAATAATGAAAAACTGTTTTTT
CAISESPGNNEKLFF
>-|-|TRBJ2-3|TRBV5-8|15
TGTGCCAGCAGCTTGGGAGTGGCAGCGGCAGATACGCAGTATTTT
CASSLGVAAADTQYF
>-|-|TRBJ1-5|TRBV9|14
TGTGCCAGCAGCGTTGGGGGGGCAGGCCAGCCCCAGCATTTT
CASSVGGAGQPQHF
>-|-|TRBJ2-1|TRBV29-1|15
TGCAGCGTTGAATCGGACAGAAGCTCCTACAATGAGCAGTTCTTC
CSVESDRSSYNEQFF
>-|-|TRBJ1-2|TRBV7-2|16
TGTGCCAGCAGCTATTGGGGGGGGGTTTCTAACTATGGCTACACCTTC
CASSYWGGVSNYGYTF
>-|-|TRBJ1-4|TRBV7-9|16
TGTGCCAGCAGCTTGCGACAGGCTGCAACTAATGAAAAACTGTTTTTT
CASSLRQAATNEKLFF
>few|-|TRBJ2-7|TRBV29-1|14
TGCAGCGTTGAAGACCCCCCAGGGGGGTACGAGCAGTACTTC
CSVEDPPGGYEQYF
>-|TRBD2|TRBJ2-7|TRBV2|14
TGTGCCAGCATAGCTAGCGGGTCATCCTACGAGCAGTACTTC
CASIASGSSYEQYF
>once|-|TRBJ1-3|TRBV4-1|14
TGCGCCAGCCGCACAAATCAGGGCGGAAACACCATATATTTT
CASRTNQGGNTIYF
>-|TRBD1|TRBJ2-5|TRBV7-3|15
TGTGCCAGCAGCTTCGGAGGACAGGACCAAGAGACCCAGTACTTC
CASSFGGQDQETQYF
>-|TRBD1|TRBJ1-1|TRBV11-2|13
TGTGCCAGCAGCGCGGCGGTGGGACAGGAAGCTTTCTTT
CASSAAVGQEAFF